The clone carrying this T cell receptor (beta chain) was detected a few times. The data derive from a study of T-cell reconstitution after alpha-beta-depleted transplantation in children. Germline CDR1 is SGHKS and CDR2 is YYEKEE (reference sequence). There are 18 residues in the CDR3. V gave up 1 base and J gave up 1 base; unmatched junction bases: 11. Construction of the TCRbeta library involved unique molecular identifiers. TCRdb fed the PCR reads into MiXCR, producing one record per CDR3 protein. The table shows 490,000 or so distinct CDR3 sequences, with around 12% occurring only once. This sequence originates from a human donor who donated a stem cell graft to a child with combined immunodeficiency. V usage is TRBV5-5 and J usage is TRBJ2-5, with 9 bases fitting TRBD2. Sequencing was performed on PBMCs from the stem cell graft donor, taken from the stem cell graft. The chain's CDR3 is CASSLNMIGLAIQETQYF. The CDR3 nucleotides are TGTGCCAGCAGCTTGAATATGATAGGACTAGCGATCCAAGAGACCCAGTACTTC.